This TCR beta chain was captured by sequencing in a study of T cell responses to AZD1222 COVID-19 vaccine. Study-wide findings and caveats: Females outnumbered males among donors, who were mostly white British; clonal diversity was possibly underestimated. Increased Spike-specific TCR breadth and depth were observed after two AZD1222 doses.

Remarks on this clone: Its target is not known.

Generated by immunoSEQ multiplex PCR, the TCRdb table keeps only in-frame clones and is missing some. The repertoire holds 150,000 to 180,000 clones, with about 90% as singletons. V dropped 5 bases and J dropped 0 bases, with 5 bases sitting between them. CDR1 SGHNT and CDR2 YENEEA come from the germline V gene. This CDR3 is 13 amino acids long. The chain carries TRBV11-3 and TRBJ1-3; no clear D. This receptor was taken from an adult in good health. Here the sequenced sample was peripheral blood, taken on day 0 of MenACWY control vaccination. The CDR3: CASSIYSGNTIYF. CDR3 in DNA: TGTGCCAGCAGCATTTACTCTGGAAACACCATATATTTT.